The clone carrying this T cell receptor beta chain has just a few counts. Its target is unknown. This sample was taken from a study of molecular identifiers for immune sequencing clone quantification. Findings and limits, study-wide: Highly expanded clone sizes could be underestimated through barcode sharing by identical TCR molecules. Whereas clones above 20 RNA copies held under 1% of naive-cell molecules, they held over 97% of effector molecules.

Bulk TCR libraries used previously described methods and listed TCR primers. MiXCR, applied by TCRdb to the PCR reads, yields one record per CDR3 protein. The sample holds about 60,000 distinct CDR3 sequences, 17% seen once. The CDR3 length is 15 residues. The V segment lost 3 bases and the J segment 2 bases; nucleotides outside the gene matches: 1. CDR1 MNHEY and CDR2 SMNVEV come from the germline V gene (reference sequence). Naive CD8 T cells underwent sorting with the CD8+CD4-CCR7+CD45RA+ definition. The sequencing input was naive CD8+ T cells from blood, with Jurkat cell RNA spiked in. Regarding subset: FACS-sorted CD8+CD4-CCR7+CD45RA+ naive T cells. The TCR originated in a human donor in good health. Some libraries in this study had Jurkat cell RNA spiked in. The J gene is TRBJ2-7, the V gene TRBV27; 13 bases are a match to TRBD2. The CDR3 loop reads CASSLTSGGTYEQYF. The CDR3 bases are TGTGCCAGCAGTTTGACTAGCGGGGGGACCTACGAGCAGTACTTC.